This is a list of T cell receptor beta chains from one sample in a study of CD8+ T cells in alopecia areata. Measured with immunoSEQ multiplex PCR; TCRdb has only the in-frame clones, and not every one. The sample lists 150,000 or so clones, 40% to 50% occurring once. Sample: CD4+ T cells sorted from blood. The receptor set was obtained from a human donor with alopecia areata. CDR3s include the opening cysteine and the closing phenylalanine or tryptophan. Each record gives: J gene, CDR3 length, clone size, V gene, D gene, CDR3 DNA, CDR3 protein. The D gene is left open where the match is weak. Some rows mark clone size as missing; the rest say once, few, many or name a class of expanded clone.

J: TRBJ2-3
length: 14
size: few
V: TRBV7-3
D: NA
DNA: TGTGCCAGCGCACGGGGAGCTAGCACAGATACGCAGTATTTT
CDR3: CASARGASTDTQYF

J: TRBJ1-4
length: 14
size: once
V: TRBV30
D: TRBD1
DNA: TGTGCCTGGAGTGTACAGGGGGGAAATGAAAAACTGTTTTTT
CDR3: CAWSVQGGNEKLFF

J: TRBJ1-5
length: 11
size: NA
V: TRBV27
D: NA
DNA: TGTGCCAGCAGTTTAGGTCAGCCCCAGCATTTT
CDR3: CASSLGQPQHF

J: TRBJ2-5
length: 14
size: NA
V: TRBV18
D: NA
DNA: TGTGCCAGCTCAGCCGGTGGGGGCGGAGAGACCCAGTACTTC
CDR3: CASSAGGGGETQYF

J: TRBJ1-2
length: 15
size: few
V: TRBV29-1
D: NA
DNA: TGCAGCGTTGTCCCGTCCCCCGGCGGTAACTATGGCTACACCTTC
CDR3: CSVVPSPGGNYGYTF

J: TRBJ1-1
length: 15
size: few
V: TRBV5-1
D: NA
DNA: TGCGCCAGCAGCCCTATGTTGACAGCGAACACTGAAGCTTTCTTT
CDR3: CASSPMLTANTEAFF

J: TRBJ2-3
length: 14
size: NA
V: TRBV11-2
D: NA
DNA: TGTGCCAGCAGCGTTCAAACGATCGCAGATACGCAGTATTTT
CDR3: CASSVQTIADTQYF

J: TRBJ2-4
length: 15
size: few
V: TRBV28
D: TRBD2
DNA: TGTGCCAGCAGCCAAGGACTAGCGGTTGAAAACATTCAGTACTTC
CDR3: CASSQGLAVENIQYF

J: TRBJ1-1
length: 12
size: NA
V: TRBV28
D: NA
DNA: TGTGCCAGCAGTTTCGAAGGGGCAAGGGCTTTCTTT
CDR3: CASSFEGARAFF

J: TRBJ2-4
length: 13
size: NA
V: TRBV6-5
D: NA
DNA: TGTGCCACCAGAGTCTTAGCCAAAAACATTCAGTACTTC
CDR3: CATRVLAKNIQYF

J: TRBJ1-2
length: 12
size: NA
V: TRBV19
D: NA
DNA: TGTGCCGGCCGGGACGAACTCTATGGCTACACCTTC
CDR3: CAGRDELYGYTF

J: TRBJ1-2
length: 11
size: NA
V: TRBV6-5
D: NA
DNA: TGTGCCAGCAGTTGGAGAATGGGCTACACCTTC
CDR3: CASSWRMGYTF

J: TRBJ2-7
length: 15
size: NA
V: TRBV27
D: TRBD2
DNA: TGTGCCAGCGGAAACCGACTAGCGGGAGCGAACGAGCAGTACTTC
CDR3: CASGNRLAGANEQYF

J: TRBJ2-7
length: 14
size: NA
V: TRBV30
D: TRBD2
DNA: TGTGCCTGGCATAGCGGGAGGCCCACCTACGAGCAGTACTTC
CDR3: CAWHSGRPTYEQYF

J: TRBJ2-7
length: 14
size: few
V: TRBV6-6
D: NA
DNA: TGTGCCAGCAGCCGGGGCGATCTCTCCTACGAGCAGTACTTC
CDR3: CASSRGDLSYEQYF

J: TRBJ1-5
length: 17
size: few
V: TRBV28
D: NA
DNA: TGTGCCAGCAGTTTCTATCCTCCAGGGCGGGCGGGTCAGCCCCAGCATTTT
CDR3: CASSFYPPGRAGQPQHF

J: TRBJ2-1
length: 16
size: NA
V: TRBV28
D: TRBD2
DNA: TGTGCCAGCAGTTTTGGGACTAGCGGGAAAATCGATGAGCAGTTCTTC
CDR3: CASSFGTSGKIDEQFF

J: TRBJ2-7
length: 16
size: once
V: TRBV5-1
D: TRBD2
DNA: TGCGCCAGCAGCTTGGTACCTAGCGGGTCCTCCTACGAGCAGTACTTC
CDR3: CASSLVPSGSSYEQYF

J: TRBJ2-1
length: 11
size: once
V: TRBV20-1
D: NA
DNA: TGCAGTTCAACAGGGAGCCATGAGCAGTTCTTC
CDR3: CSSTGSHEQFF

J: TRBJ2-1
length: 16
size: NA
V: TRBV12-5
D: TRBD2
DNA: TGTGCTAGTGGTTTCGGACTAGCGGGACCCTACAATGAGCAGTTCTTC
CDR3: CASGFGLAGPYNEQFF

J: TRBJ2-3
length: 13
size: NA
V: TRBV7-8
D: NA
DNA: TGTGCCAGCAGCTTAGTGCAGACAGATACGCAGTATTTT
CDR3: CASSLVQTDTQYF

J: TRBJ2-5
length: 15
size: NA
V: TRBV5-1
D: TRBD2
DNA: TGCGCCAGCAGCTTGTGGCGAGCGGGAGAAGAGACCCAGTACTTC
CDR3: CASSLWRAGEETQYF

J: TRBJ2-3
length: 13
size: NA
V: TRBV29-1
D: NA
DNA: TGCAGCGTTGAACCGGGACAAGCAGATACGCAGTATTTT
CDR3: CSVEPGQADTQYF

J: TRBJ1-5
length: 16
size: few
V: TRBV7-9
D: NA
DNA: TGTGCCAGCAGCACCCGACAGGTACATAGCAATCAGCCCCAGCATTTT
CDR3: CASSTRQVHSNQPQHF

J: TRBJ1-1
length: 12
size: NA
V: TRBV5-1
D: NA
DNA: TGCGCCAGCAGCTTGTATGGCACTGAAGCTTTCTTT
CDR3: CASSLYGTEAFF

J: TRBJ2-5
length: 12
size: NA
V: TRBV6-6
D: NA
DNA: TGTGCCAGCAGGCAGGGGAAGGAGACCCAGTACTTC
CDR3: CASRQGKETQYF

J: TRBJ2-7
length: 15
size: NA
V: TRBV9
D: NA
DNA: TGTGCCAGCAGCGTAGCTCCAGGACCGATGGACGAGCAGTACTTC
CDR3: CASSVAPGPMDEQYF

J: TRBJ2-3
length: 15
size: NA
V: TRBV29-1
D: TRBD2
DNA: TGCAGCGTTGCCCTGACTAGCGGGAGGGTAGATACGCAGTATTTT
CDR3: CSVALTSGRVDTQYF

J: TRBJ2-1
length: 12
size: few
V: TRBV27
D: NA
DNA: TGTGCCAGCACCCTAGGGTATAGTGAGCAGTTCTTC
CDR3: CASTLGYSEQFF

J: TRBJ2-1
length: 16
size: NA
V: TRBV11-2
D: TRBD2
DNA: TGTGCCAGCAGCTTAGGGACTAGCGGGACCTACAATGAGCAGTTCTTC
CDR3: CASSLGTSGTYNEQFF

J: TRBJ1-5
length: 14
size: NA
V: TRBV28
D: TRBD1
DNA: TGTGCCAGCAGGCCGGACAGGACCAATCAGCCCCAGCATTTT
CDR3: CASRPDRTNQPQHF

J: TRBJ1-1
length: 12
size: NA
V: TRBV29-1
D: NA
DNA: TGCAGCGCCTTTCAAGTGAACACTGAAGCTTTCTTT
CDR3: CSAFQVNTEAFF

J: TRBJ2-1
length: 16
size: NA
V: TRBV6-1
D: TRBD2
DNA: TGTGCCAGCAGTGAAGCCGGGACTAGCGGTAACAATGAGCAGTTCTTC
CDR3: CASSEAGTSGNNEQFF

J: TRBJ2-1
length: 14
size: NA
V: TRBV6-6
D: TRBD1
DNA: TGTGCCAGCAGCAACCGGGACAGGGCAAATGAGCAGTTCTTC
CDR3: CASSNRDRANEQFF

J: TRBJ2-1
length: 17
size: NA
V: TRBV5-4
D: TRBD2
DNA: TGTGCCAGCAGCCGTGGGGGACTAGCGGGAGAGGCCCATGAGCAGTTCTTC
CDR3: CASSRGGLAGEAHEQFF

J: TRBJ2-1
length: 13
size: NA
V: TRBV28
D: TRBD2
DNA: TGTGCCAGCATAGCGGGAGGGATCGGGGAGCAGTTCTTC
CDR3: CASIAGGIGEQFF

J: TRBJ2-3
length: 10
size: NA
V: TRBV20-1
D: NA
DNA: TGCAGTGCTAGTTGGGATACGCAGTATTTT
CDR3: CSASWDTQYF

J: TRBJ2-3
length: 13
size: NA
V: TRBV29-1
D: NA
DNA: TGCAGCGTTAACCAGGGGCTGTCGGATACGCAGTATTTT
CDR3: CSVNQGLSDTQYF

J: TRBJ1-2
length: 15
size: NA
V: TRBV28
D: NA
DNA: TGTGCCAGCAGTTTTGTAACAGGTCCTAACTATGGCTACACCTTC
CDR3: CASSFVTGPNYGYTF

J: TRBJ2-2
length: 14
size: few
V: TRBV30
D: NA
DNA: TGTGCCTGGAGAGCACTAGGGGACACCGGGGAGCTGTTTTTT
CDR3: CAWRALGDTGELFF

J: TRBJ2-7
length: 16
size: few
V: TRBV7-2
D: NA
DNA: TGTGCCAGCAGCTTAACGGACCTCAAGAGCTCCTACGAGCAGTACTTC
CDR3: CASSLTDLKSSYEQYF

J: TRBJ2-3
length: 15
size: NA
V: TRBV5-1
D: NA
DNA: TGCGCCAGCAGCTTGGGACTCCGATTCCCCGATACGCAGTATTTT
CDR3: CASSLGLRFPDTQYF

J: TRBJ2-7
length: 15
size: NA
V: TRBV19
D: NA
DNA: TGTGCCAGTCGACTTGTGACGGGTCCGACCTACGAGCAGTACTTC
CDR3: CASRLVTGPTYEQYF

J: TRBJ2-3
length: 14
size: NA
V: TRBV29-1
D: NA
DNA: TGCAGCGTGGGCCCGGGAACTAGCACAGATACGCAGTATTTT
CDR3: CSVGPGTSTDTQYF

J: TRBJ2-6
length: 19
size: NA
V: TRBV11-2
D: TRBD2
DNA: TGTGCCAGCAGCTCGGGGACTAGCGGGAGGGCCGCTGGGGCCAACGTCCTGACTTTC
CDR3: CASSSGTSGRAAGANVLTF